What follows describes a single TCR beta chain. Its antigen is unidentified. CDR1 ENHRY and CDR2 SYGVKD come from the germline V gene. CDR3 length: 16 amino acids. V dropped 4 bases and J dropped 1; count of bases not matched to a gene: 4. This specimen comes from a study of blood T cells in healthy people across ages. Findings of the study overall: The unsorted PBMCs prevented any conclusive comparison of naive versus antigen-experienced cells. Correlation between TCR beta diversity and naive T cell percentage was strong.

The authors ran a second PCR of about 6 to 12 cycles using a sample-barcoded 5' primer and a J-beta primer mix. Unique molecular identifiers of 12 random nucleotides labeled each cDNA. MiXCR, run by TCRdb on the 5' RACE reads, gives a single entry per CDR3 protein. This table has roughly 570,000 distinct CDR3 sequences, roughly a quarter appearing once. The receptor comes from a woman between 70 and 85 years old in good health. Material: blood. The chain couples TRBV10-3 to TRBJ1-5, with 10 bases identical to TRBD1. CDR3 in DNA: TGTGCCATCAGTGTTGACAGGGGGCCAAGCAATCAGCCCCAGCATTTT. Amino acids: CAISVDRGPSNQPQHF.